Sequencing of this T cell receptor beta chain was carried out in a study of blood T cell repertoires in COVID-19. The wider study: COVID-19 samples, acute and convalescent, were from the United States, Italy and Spain. Sources were T cells, B-cell-depleted T cells, or PBMCs; the material itself was cDNA or gDNA.

Original processing notes: The assay estimated nucleated cells by amplifying reference gene primers. Here immunoSEQ multiplex PCR was the method, and the copy in TCRdb shows in-frame clones only, minus some. The V and J calls and clone size are taken from that table; D and trimming were inferred from the DNA. Among about 240,000 clones, roughly 83% were seen once, and the ten largest hold 9% to 15%. This clonotype originated in an older man with acute or convalescent COVID-19. Input material: peripheral blood.

The CDR3 reads CASSPPGGASSGNTIYF. The CDR3 nucleotides read TGTGCCAGCTCACCCCCGGGCGGGGCGAGCTCTGGAAACACCATATATTTT. The chain carries TRBV18 and TRBJ1-3, with a weak D call TRBD1 (5 bases). The CDR3 is 17 residues long. Germline V gives CDR1 KGHSH, CDR2 LQKENI. The V end lost 3 bases, the J end lost 0 bases, and 15 bases lay between the germline ends.